What follows are 13 T cell receptor beta chains derived from one specimen sequenced in a study of T cells in localized non-small cell lung cancer. Assay: immunoSEQ multiplex PCR; the TCRdb copy retains only in-frame clones and omits some. The data contain roughly 20,000 clones, approximately 85% of them singletons. Sequenced here: peripheral blood mononuclear cells, sampled before any cancer treatment. These receptors were taken from an older male donor with stage II lung adenocarcinoma.

This sequence joins TRBV28 and TRBJ2-5; D may be TRBD2 (5 bases). CDR3 size: 15 residues. Germline assignment: CDR1 MDHEN and CDR2 SYDVKM. Trimming took 1 base from V and 3 from J, leaving 12 bases between them. The CDR3 loop reads CASSLSRRGKETQYF. In nucleotides, the CDR3 is TGTGCCAGCAGTTTATCGCGCCGGGGAAAAGAGACCCAGTACTTC.

This clone showed up just once. This chain uses TRBV5-1 with TRBJ2-1; D gene uncertain. The germline V and J ends were trimmed by 1 base and 4 bases, with 12 bases remaining between them. Per the germline V gene, CDR1 is SGHRS and CDR2 is YFSETQ. This CDR3 comprises 15 residues. The CDR3 spells CASSLSSVEYNEQFF. DNA of the CDR3: TGCGCCAGCAGCTTGTCTTCAGTAGAGTACAATGAGCAGTTCTTC.

The chain uses TRBV10-3 and TRBJ2-1; D possibly matches TRBD1 or TRBD2 (5 bases each). Per germline, CDR1 ENHRY and CDR2 SYGVKD. Trimming took 6 bases from V and 0 from J, leaving 9 bases between them. This CDR3 has 14 amino acids. DNA for the CDR3: TGTGCCATCAGCGGGGACCCCTCCTACAATGAGCAGTTCTTC. It translates to CAISGDPSYNEQFF.

This rearrangement joins TRBV5-1 to TRBJ2-3, with a tentative D call TRBD2 (6 bases). Trimming cost V 5 bases and J 0 bases, with 7 bases left between them. Germline V lookup: CDR1 SGHRS, CDR2 YFSETQ. CDR3 length: 13 residues. CDR3 DNA: TGCGCCAGCAGACGGGAGAGCACAGATACGCAGTATTTT. Its protein product is CASRRESTDTQYF.

V gene TRBV2 combines with J gene TRBJ1-1; a weak D match, TRBD1 (6 bases). Germline V CDR1 and CDR2: SNHLY, FYNNEI. V lost 9 bases and J lost 4, with 15 bases in between. CDR3 size: 13 residues. CDR3 nucleotide sequence: TGTGCCAGTGTCAGGGGCTTGGGCACTGAAGCTTTCTTT. Encoded protein: CASVRGLGTEAFF. The full variable domain, its missing parts supplied by reference TRBV2 and TRBJ1-1, is EPEVTQTPSHQVTQMGQEVILRCVPISNHLYFYWYRQILGQKVEFLVSFYNNEISEKSEIFDDQFSVERPDGSNFTLKIRSTKLEDSAMYFCASVRGLGTEAFFGQGTRLTVV.

This clone came up once. In DNA form, the CDR3 reads TGCGCCAGCAGCTTTGTCCGGGAGGGGGATACGCAGTATTTT. Its protein is CASSFVREGDTQYF. The V gene is TRBV5-1, the J gene TRBJ2-3; TRBD2 aligns across 8 bases. The germline CDR1 and CDR2 sequences are SGHRS and YFSETQ. The CDR3 totals 14 residues. J gave up 6 bases and V 2 bases, and 5 bases lay outside the gene matches.

This sequence joins TRBV11-2 and TRBJ2-5, with D unclear. Germline V lookup: CDR1 SGHAT, CDR2 FQNNGV. The CDR3 has 14 residues. Deletions cut 2 bases from V and 1 base from J, with 8 bases between. The CDR3 loop reads CASSLFGLQETQYF. The DNA for the CDR3 is TGTGCCAGCAGCTTATTTGGTCTCCAAGAGACCCAGTACTTC.

The V and J genes are TRBV2 and TRBJ2-4, with D unresolved. Germline assignment: CDR1 SNHLY and CDR2 FYNNEI. CDR3 length: 13 amino acids. V lost 4 bases and J 7 bases, leaving 11 bases between the germline ends. CDR3 amino acids: CASSAAYWNIQYF. CDR3 DNA sequence: TGTGCCAGCAGTGCGGCGTACTGGAACATTCAGTACTTC.

The chain carries TRBV4-1 and TRBJ2-3, with 9 bases lining up with TRBD1. The CDR3 contains 17 residues. Germline V gene data show CDR1 as MGHRA and CDR2 as YSYEKL. V shed 4 bases and J 0 bases; nucleotides not matched to a gene: 8. The CDR3 sequence is CASSPSVGTGSTDTQYF. The CDR3 nucleotides are TGCGCCAGCAGCCCTTCGGTCGGGACAGGGAGCACAGATACGCAGTATTTT.

CDR3 DNA sequence: TGCAGCGTTTCGACAGGGGGGAACACTGAAGCTTTCTTT. It encodes CSVSTGGNTEAFF. The chain employs TRBV29-1 and TRBJ1-1; 9 positions agree with TRBD1. The CDR3 length is 13 residues. Trimming took 5 bases from V and 1 from J; bases not matched to a gene: 2. Looked up from germline, CDR1 is SQVTM and CDR2 is ANQGSEA.

The chain combines TRBV4-1 with TRBJ1-1, with a possible D match to TRBD1 (6 bases). Germline CDR1 MGHRA, CDR2 YSYEKL. The germline V and J ends were trimmed by 4 bases and 5 bases, with 29 bases remaining between them. CDR3 length: 19 residues. The CDR3 sequence is CASSLRSPTTGLLETEAFF. The CDR3 nucleotides are TGCGCCAGCAGCCTAAGGTCTCCCACGACAGGCCTTCTGGAGACTGAAGCTTTCTTT.

The chain uses TRBV7-2 and TRBJ2-1; unclear D gene. The CDR3 loop spans 13 amino acids. Looked up from germline, CDR1 is SGHTA and CDR2 is FQGNSA. Trimming pared 6 bases from V and 9 bases from J, leaving 15 bases between. In nucleotides, the CDR3 is TGTGCCAGCAGGATTACGGTCTCAGGTGAGCAGTTCTTC. Amino acid sequence: CASRITVSGEQFF.

CDR3 DNA sequence: TGTGCCAGCAGTTTATCCTGGAACACTGAAGCTTTCTTT. Amino acids: CASSLSWNTEAFF. V usage is TRBV28 and J usage is TRBJ1-1; D remains unclear. There are 13 residues in the CDR3. V lost 1 base and J 1 base, leaving 4 bases between the germline ends. Germline V gives CDR1 MDHEN, CDR2 SYDVKM.